Shown below are 14 T cell receptor beta chains from a single sample sequenced in a study of control samples from healthy donors and cancer patients (dated by TCRdb to 2020 to 2021). Receptor libraries were prepared by the immunoSEQ multiplex PCR assay. Drawn from immuneACCESS, this table holds only the in-frame rearrangements with V and J called that TCRdb kept. Clones are partly lost; checked studies trace under half to an unresolved V gene and leave the rest unexplained. For this sample the table gives about 170,000 clones, of which about nine tenths were detected only once. Of the sample, about 1.6% falls within the top ten clones. Sequencing used blood. Receptors were obtained from a young woman in good health.

As regards this clone: Other nucleotide sequences in the sample specify the same CDR3. This chain uses TRBV6-4 with TRBJ2-1; the match to TRBD2 covers 11 bases. The V gene's germline CDR1 is MRHNA and CDR2 SNTAGT. J was trimmed by 6 bases and V by 0 bases; bases with no gene match: 1. The CDR3 has 15 amino acids. CDR3 protein: CASSDSSGGGNEQFF. DNA for the CDR3: TGTGCCAGCAGTGACTCTAGCGGGGGGGGCAATGAGCAGTTCTTC.

The chain has TRBV6-4 and TRBJ2-1; D may be TRBD1 (5 bases). V gave up 4 bases and J gave up 2 bases, with 12 bases separating them. CDR1 and CDR2 (germline): MRHNA, SNTAGT. This CDR3 region has 15 residues. The CDR3 loop reads CASSVQGGTYNEQFF. In DNA, the CDR3 is TGTGCCAGCAGTGTCCAGGGTGGTACCTACAATGAGCAGTTCTTC.

The chain recombines TRBV2 with TRBJ2-1, with 10 nucleotides matching TRBD2. Trimming cost V 3 bases and J 10 bases; bases outside gene matches: 9. CDR3 length: 15 amino acids. In germline, CDR1 is SNHLY, CDR2 FYNNEI. This CDR3 reads CASSDGSGGAREQFF. The CDR3 DNA is TGTGCCAGCAGTGACGGGAGCGGGGGGGCCAGAGAGCAGTTCTTC.

J is TRBJ2-6 and V is TRBV6-1; D possibly corresponds to TRBD1 (6 bases). Germline-derived CDR1 and CDR2 are MNHNS and SASEGT. The CDR3 covers 17 residues. V lost 3 bases, J lost 1 base, and 13 bases lay in between. CDR3 region: CASSDRMGASGANVLTF. The CDR3, as DNA: TGTGCCAGCAGTGATCGGATGGGGGCGTCTGGGGCCAACGTCCTGACTTTC.

This chain connects TRBV15 to TRBJ1-1; TRBD1 matches 7 bases. Trimming removed 1 base from V and 7 bases from J; junction bases left unmatched: 3. CDR3 length: 13 residues. Germline V gene sequence: CDR1 LNHNV, CDR2 YYDKDF (reference sequence). The CDR3 reads CATSRGQGNEAFF. CDR3 DNA: TGTGCCACCAGCAGAGGACAGGGAAATGAAGCTTTCTTT.

The J gene is TRBJ2-3, the V gene TRBV11-2, with TRBD1 matching 7 bases. The CDR3 extends over 12 amino acids. After removal of 4 bases from V and 10 bases from J, the junction contained 5 bases not matched to a gene. Germline values: CDR1 SGHAT, CDR2 FQNNGV. CDR3 protein: CASSSTGRSQYF. The CDR3 DNA reads as TGTGCCAGCAGCTCGACAGGGCGGTCGCAGTATTTT. The entire variable domain, with the rest obtained from reference TRBV11-2 and TRBJ2-3, is as follows: EAGVAQSPRYKIIEKRQSVAFWCNPISGHATLYWYQQILGQGPKLLIQFQNNGVVDDSQLPKDRFSAERLKGVDSTLKIQPAKLEDSAVYLCASSSTGRSQYFGPGTRLTVL.

This clone was seen just once. The gene calls are TRBV7-7 and TRBJ1-1, with TRBD1 matching over 7 bases. Trimming at V came to 0 bases and at J to 6 bases, leaving 4 bases not matched to a gene. CDR3 length: 14 amino acids. Germline lookup yields CDR1 SSHAT and CDR2 FNYEAQ (reference sequence). CDR3 amino acids: CASSLADRAAEAFF. CDR3 DNA: TGTGCCAGCAGCTTAGCCGACAGGGCCGCTGAAGCTTTCTTT.

J is TRBJ2-3 and V is TRBV6-2 or TRBV6-3; TRBD2 agrees at 7 bases. CDR3 length: 15 amino acids. The ends lost 4 bases at V and 1 base at J; junction bases unmatched: 5. CDR1 is MNHEY and CDR2 is SVGEGT in the germline V gene. CDR3 protein: CASSSSGARTDTQYF. The CDR3 bases are TGTGCCAGCAGTTCCAGCGGGGCGCGCACAGATACGCAGTATTTT.

A single count supports this clone. The J gene is TRBJ2-3, the V gene TRBV9; 7 bases are shared with TRBD2. V shed 0 bases, J shed 3 bases, and the junction held 10 bases outside the gene matches. CDR3 length equals 17 residues. Looked up from germline, CDR1 is SGDLS and CDR2 is YYNGEE. For the CDR3, the DNA is TGTGCCAGCAGCGTAGATCGAAGCGGGAAAAGAACAGATACGCAGTATTTT. Its translation is CASSVDRSGKRTDTQYF.

The chain has TRBV15 and TRBJ2-7; D is unresolved. This CDR3 is built from 14 residues. Trimming stripped 0 bases from V and 1 base from J, with 7 bases between. Per germline, CDR1 LNHNV and CDR2 YYDKDF (reference sequence). CDR3 nucleotides: TGTGCCACCAGCAGAGATTTGGCATCCTACGAGCAGTACTTC. It encodes CATSRDLASYEQYF.

This clone occurred once. The CDR3 DNA follows: TGTGCCAGCAGTCCCAAGCGGGGGGGCCCAGATACGCAGTATTTT. Protein sequence: CASSPKRGGPDTQYF. The chain links TRBV27 to TRBJ2-3, with 10 bases fitting TRBD2. The trim removed 5 bases at V and 4 bases at J, leaving 6 bases unmatched. Germline V gene sequence: CDR1 MNHEY, CDR2 SMNVEV (reference sequence). This CDR3 comprises 15 residues.

The gene calls are TRBV5-4 and TRBJ2-7; a weak D match, TRBD2 (6 bases). Trimming stripped 4 bases from V and 2 bases from J, with 10 bases between. CDR1 and CDR2 from the germline V gene are SGHNT and YYREEE (reference sequence). The CDR3 is 13 residues long. Here the CDR3 reads CASSPGLPYEQYF. CDR3 DNA sequence: TGTGCCAGCAGCCCGGGACTCCCCTACGAGCAGTACTTC. Drawing the rest from reference TRBV5-4 and TRBJ2-7, the complete variable domain is ETGVTQSPTHLIKTRGQQVTLRCSSQSGHNTVSWYQQALGQGPQFIFQYYREEENGRGNFPPRFSGLQFPNYSSELNVNALELDDSALYLCASSPGLPYEQYFGPGTRLTVT.

This chain links TRBV2 with TRBJ1-1; D is perhaps TRBD1 (5 bases). Between the trimmed V and J ends, which lost 2 bases and 5 bases, there was a span of 15 bases. Germline V gene sequence: CDR1 SNHLY, CDR2 FYNNEI. CDR3 size: 15 residues. CDR3 sequence: CASSERGRVGTEAFF. The CDR3 bases are TGTGCCAGCAGTGAAAGGGGTAGGGTCGGGACTGAAGCTTTCTTT.

The rearrangement uses TRBV7-3 and TRBJ1-2; D is undetermined. The CDR3 is 15 amino acids. Deletions cut 2 bases from V and 0 bases from J, with 10 bases between. Per germline, CDR1 SGHTA and CDR2 FQGTGA. The DNA for the CDR3 is TGTGCCAGCAGCTTAGGAGCTGGAGCTAACTATGGCTACACCTTC. It encodes CASSLGAGANYGYTF.